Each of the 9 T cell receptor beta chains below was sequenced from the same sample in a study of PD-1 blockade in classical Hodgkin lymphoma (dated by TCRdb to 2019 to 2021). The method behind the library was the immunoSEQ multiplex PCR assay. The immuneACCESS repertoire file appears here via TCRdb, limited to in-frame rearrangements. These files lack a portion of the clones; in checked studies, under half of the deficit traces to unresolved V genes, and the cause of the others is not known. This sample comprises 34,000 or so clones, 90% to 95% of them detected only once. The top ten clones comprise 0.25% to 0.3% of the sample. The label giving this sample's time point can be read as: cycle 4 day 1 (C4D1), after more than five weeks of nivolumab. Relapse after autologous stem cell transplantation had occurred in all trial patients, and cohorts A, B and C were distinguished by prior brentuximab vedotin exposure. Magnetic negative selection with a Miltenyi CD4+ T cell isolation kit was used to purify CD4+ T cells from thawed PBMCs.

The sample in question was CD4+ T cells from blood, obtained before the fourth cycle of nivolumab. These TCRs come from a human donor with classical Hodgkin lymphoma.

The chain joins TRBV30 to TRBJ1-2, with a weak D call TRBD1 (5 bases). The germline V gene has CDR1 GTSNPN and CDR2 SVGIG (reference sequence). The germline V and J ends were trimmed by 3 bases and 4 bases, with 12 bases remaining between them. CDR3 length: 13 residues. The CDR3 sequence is CAWRIGQGYGYTF. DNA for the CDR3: TGTGCCTGGAGGATAGGGCAGGGCTATGGCTACACCTTC.

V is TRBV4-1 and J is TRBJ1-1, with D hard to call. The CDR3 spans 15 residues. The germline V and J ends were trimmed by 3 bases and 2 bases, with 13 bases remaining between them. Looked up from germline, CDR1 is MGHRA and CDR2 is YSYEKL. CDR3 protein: CASSHSSISNTEAFF. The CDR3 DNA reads TGCGCCAGCAGCCACTCAAGCATATCTAACACTGAAGCTTTCTTT.

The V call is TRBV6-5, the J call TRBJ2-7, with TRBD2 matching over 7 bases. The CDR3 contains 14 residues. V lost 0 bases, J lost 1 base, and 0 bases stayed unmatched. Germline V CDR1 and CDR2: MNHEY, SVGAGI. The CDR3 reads CASSYSGGSYEQYF. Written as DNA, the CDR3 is TGTGCCAGCAGTTACTCGGGGGGGTCCTACGAGCAGTACTTC.

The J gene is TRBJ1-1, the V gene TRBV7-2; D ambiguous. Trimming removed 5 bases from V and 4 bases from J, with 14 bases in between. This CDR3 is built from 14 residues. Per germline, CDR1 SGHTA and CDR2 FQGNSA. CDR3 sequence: CASSTDGRGTEAFF. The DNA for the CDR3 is TGTGCCAGCAGCACGGACGGGCGCGGCACTGAAGCTTTCTTT.

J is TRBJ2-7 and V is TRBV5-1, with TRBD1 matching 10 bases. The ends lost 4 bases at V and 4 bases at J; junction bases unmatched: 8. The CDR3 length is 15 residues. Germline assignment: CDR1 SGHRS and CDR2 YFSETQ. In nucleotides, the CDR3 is TGCGCCAGCAGCCCCGGGACAGGGGTCGTGTACGAGCAGTACTTC. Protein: CASSPGTGVVYEQYF. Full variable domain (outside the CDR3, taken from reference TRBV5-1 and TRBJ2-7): KAGVTQTPRYLIKTRGQQVTLSCSPISGHRSVSWYQQTPGQGLQFLFEYFSETQRNKGNFPGRFSGRQFSNSRSEMNVSTLELGDSALYLCASSPGTGVVYEQYFGPGTRLTVT.

The CDR3: CASSQGGLAGSNEQYF. Here the CDR3 DNA reads TGTGCCAGCAGCCAAGGAGGACTAGCGGGTTCTAACGAGCAGTACTTC. The V and J genes are TRBV4-2 and TRBJ2-7, with 11 positions matching TRBD2. This CDR3 has 16 residues. The ends lost 1 base at V and 5 bases at J; junction bases unmatched: 7. Germline-derived CDR1 and CDR2 are LGHNA and YNFKEQ.

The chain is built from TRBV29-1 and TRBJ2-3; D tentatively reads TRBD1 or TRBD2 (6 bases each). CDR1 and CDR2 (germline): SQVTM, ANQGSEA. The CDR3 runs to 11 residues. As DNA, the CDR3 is TGCGCCGCAGGGGAGGCCGATACGCAGTATTTT. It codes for CAAGEADTQYF.

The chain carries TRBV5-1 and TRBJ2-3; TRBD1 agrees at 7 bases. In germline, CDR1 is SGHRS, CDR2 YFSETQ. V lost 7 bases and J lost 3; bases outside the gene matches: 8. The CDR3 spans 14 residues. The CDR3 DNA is TGCGCCAGCGGAACAGGGGTGGAAACAGATACGCAGTATTTT. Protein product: CASGTGVETDTQYF.

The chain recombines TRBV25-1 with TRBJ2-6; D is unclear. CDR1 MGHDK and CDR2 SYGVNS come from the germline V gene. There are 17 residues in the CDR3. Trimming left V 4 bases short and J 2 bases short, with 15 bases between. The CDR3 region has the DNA TGTGCCAGCAGTGCTCTCATCCTCGGTACTGGGGCCAACGTCCTGACTTTC. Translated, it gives CASSALILGTGANVLTF.